This T cell receptor beta chain originates from a study of radiation and T cells in renal cell carcinoma. Germline-derived CDR1 and CDR2 are SGHRS and YFSETQ. V gave up 3 bases and J gave up 4 bases; unmatched junction bases: 1. CDR3 size: 14 residues. The time point: blood 4 weeks post-SBRT, at nephrectomy. Treatment described: 15 Gy SBRT to primary tumor, nephrectomy 4 weeks later. Serial blood draws occurred at baseline and 2 and 4 weeks post-SBRT. Clear cell pathology was present in this patient's renal cell carcinoma. The repertoire was sequenced with immunoSEQ multiplex PCR; TCRdb's copy has only in-frame clones and lacks some. The sample has around 170,000 clones; about nine tenths are singletons.

This specimen was blood, taken from a patient whose treatment included radiotherapy and nephrectomy. This TCR came from a woman aged 45-59 years with renal cell carcinoma. V and J are TRBV5-1 and TRBJ2-1; 10 nucleotides align to TRBD1. CDR3 in DNA: TGCGCCAGCAGCTCGGGACAGGGGTACAATGAGCAGTTCTTC. Encoded protein: CASSSGQGYNEQFF.